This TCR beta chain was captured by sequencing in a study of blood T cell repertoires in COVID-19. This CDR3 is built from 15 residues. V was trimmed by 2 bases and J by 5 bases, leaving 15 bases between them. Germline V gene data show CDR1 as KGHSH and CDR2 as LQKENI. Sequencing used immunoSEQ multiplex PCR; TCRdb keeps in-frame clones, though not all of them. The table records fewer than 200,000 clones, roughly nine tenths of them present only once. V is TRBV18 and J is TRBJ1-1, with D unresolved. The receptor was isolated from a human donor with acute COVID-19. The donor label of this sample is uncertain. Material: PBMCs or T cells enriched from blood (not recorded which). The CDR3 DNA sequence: TGTGCCAGCTCACCAACCGGGGTTCAAAGGACTGAAGCTTTCTTT. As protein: CASSPTGVQRTEAFF. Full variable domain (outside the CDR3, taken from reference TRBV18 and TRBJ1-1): NAGVMQNPRHLVRRRGQEARLRCSPMKGHSHVYWYRQLPEEGLKFMVYLQKENIIDESGMPKERFSAEFPKEGPSILRIQQVVRGDSAAYFCASSPTGVQRTEAFFGQGTRLTVV.